Following are 9 T cell receptor beta chains from one sample sequenced in a study of human thymus T cells. Resections from corrective heart surgery supplied the thymus tissue. Libraries were prepared by immunoSEQ multiplex PCR; TCRdb keeps only in-frame clonotypes and omits some of them. This table holds roughly 130,000 clones, 90% to 95% found once. The specimen was thymus tissue. All receptors derive from a boy under two years old with a congenital heart defect but otherwise immunologically healthy.

The chain couples TRBV4-1 to TRBJ2-7, with 8 bases that match TRBD2. The CDR3 covers 16 residues. The germline CDR1 and CDR2 sequences are MGHRA and YSYEKL. After removal of 3 bases from V and 0 bases from J, the junction contained 7 bases not matched to a gene. CDR3 sequence reads: CASSQDSGDHSYEQYF. DNA of the CDR3: TGCGCCAGCAGCCAGGATAGCGGGGACCACTCCTACGAGCAGTACTTC.

This chain links TRBV11-2 with TRBJ1-5; no clear D. The CDR3 has 16 residues. The V gene lost 3 bases and the J gene lost 0 bases, with 12 bases spanning the gap. From germline, CDR1 is SGHAT and CDR2 FQNNGV. In DNA, the CDR3 is TGTGCCAGCAGCTTCCCCCAGAAGCATAGCAATCAGCCCCAGCATTTT. Translated, it gives CASSFPQKHSNQPQHF.

This chain joins TRBV19 and TRBJ2-3, with D maybe TRBD2 (6 bases). CDR1 and CDR2 (germline): LNHDA, SQIVND (reference sequence). The CDR3 consists of 15 residues. Trimming took 7 bases from V and 2 from J, leaving 16 bases between them. The DNA of the CDR3 is TGTGCCAGTACACCGACGCGGGGCCCCACAGATACGCAGTATTTT. The encoded protein is CASTPTRGPTDTQYF.

The rearrangement uses TRBV2 and TRBJ2-7; tentative D call: TRBD1 (6 bases). Trimming pared 6 bases from V and 0 bases from J, leaving 9 bases between. CDR1 and CDR2 (germline): SNHLY, FYNNEI. The CDR3 contains 13 residues. CDR3 in DNA: TGTGCCAGCAGCGGACAGTCCTCCTACGAGCAGTACTTC. It yields the protein CASSGQSSYEQYF.

V is TRBV6-1 and J is TRBJ1-6; TRBD1 agrees at 7 bases. This CDR3 spans 15 amino acids. CDR1 and CDR2 from the germline V gene are MNHNS and SASEGT. V lost 6 bases to trimming and J lost 6 bases; unmatched junction nucleotides: 8. CDR3 loop: CASSTGRGGNSPLHF. The DNA of the CDR3 is TGTGCCAGCAGCACGGGCAGGGGGGGTAATTCACCCCTCCACTTT.

This sequence joins TRBV30 and TRBJ2-1; 9 positions agree with TRBD2. Germline V CDR1 and CDR2: GTSNPN, SVGIG (reference sequence). V trimming: 3 bases; J trimming: 2 bases; junction bases outside the gene matches: 5. The CDR3 spans 15 residues. The CDR3 coding sequence is TGTGCCTGGAGCGCCGCGGGGGGGCCCTACAATGAGCAGTTCTTC. This translates into CAWSAAGGPYNEQFF.

This chain links TRBV5-6 with TRBJ1-4; 9 bases line up with TRBD1. CDR1 is SGHDT, CDR2 YYEEEE, per germline. CDR3 length: 15 amino acids. With 4 bases clipped from V and 4 bases from J, the junction kept 5 bases outside the gene matches. The CDR3 sequence is CASSRTGADNEKLFF. In DNA, the CDR3 is TGTGCCAGCAGCAGGACAGGGGCTGATAATGAAAAACTGTTTTTT.

The table lists this clone with a few counts. The chain links TRBV4-1 to TRBJ1-2, with D possibly matching TRBD1 (6 bases). The length of the CDR3 is 15 residues. With 0 bases removed from V and 8 bases from J, the gap between germline ends came to 16 bases. Germline V gene data show CDR1 as MGHRA and CDR2 as YSYEKL. CDR3 nucleotides: TGCGCCAGCAGCCAAGATCAGCTAGGGGGAGGGGGCTACACCTTC. Its protein product is CASSQDQLGGGGYTF.

The chain uses TRBV14 and TRBJ1-1; no firm D call. Trimming left V 0 bases short and J 1 base short, with 12 bases between. Germline V gives CDR1 SGHDN, CDR2 FVKESK. The CDR3 sequence is 16 residues long. CDR3 amino acids: CASSQDTRNSNTEAFF. The CDR3 nucleotides read TGTGCCAGCAGCCAAGATACCAGAAATTCGAACACTGAAGCTTTCTTT. The variable domain in full, with the rest retrieved from reference TRBV14 and TRBJ1-1, is EAGVTQFPSHSVIEKGQTVTLRCDPISGHDNLYWYRRVMGKEIKFLLHFVKESKQDESGMPNNRFLAERTGGTYSTLKVQPAELEDSGVYFCASSQDTRNSNTEAFFGQGTRLTVV.